These T cell receptor beta chains were read from a single sample in a study of T cell repertoires in cytomegalovirus infection. MiXCR, run by TCRdb on the reads, gives a single entry per CDR3 protein. In the table there are roughly 350,000 distinct CDR3 sequences, about 35% of which are singletons. No antigen has been assigned to these receptors. Sample: cultured PBMCs, taken from culture after CMV antigen stimulation. The source of these receptors is a human donor in good health (CMV status not recorded). Some clones in this sample may be carry-over from other donors' samples. Both conserved end residues are part of each CDR3. Each record gives: CDR3 length, J gene, V gene, D gene, clone size, CDR3 DNA, CDR3 protein. The D gene is left open where the match is weak. Rows give clone size only sometimes, using once, few, many, or a class for an expanded clone.

len: 13
j_gene: TRBJ1-5
v_gene: TRBV7-2
d_gene: .
abundance: few
CDR3nt: TGTGCCAGCAGCCCAGGGCTAGGAGAGCCCCAGCATTTT
CDR3aa: CASSPGLGEPQHF

len: 17
j_gene: TRBJ2-1
v_gene: TRBV11-3
d_gene: TRBD2
abundance: few
CDR3nt: TGTGCCAGCAGCTTAGATCCCCAGCGGGAGGGCGGCAATGAGCAGTTCTTC
CDR3aa: CASSLDPQREGGNEQFF

len: 14
j_gene: TRBJ1-1
v_gene: TRBV25-1
d_gene: .
abundance: few
CDR3nt: TGTGCCAGCAGTGAATCTAAGTACAACACTGAAGCTTTCTTT
CDR3aa: CASSESKYNTEAFF

len: 13
j_gene: TRBJ1-1
v_gene: TRBV5-1
d_gene: .
abundance: few
CDR3nt: TGCGCCAGCAGCTTGGTGGGGAGTCAAGAAGCTTTCTTT
CDR3aa: CASSLVGSQEAFF

len: 12
j_gene: TRBJ1-2
v_gene: TRBV6-5
d_gene: .
abundance: few
CDR3nt: TGTGCCAGCAGCAAGGGGGGCTATGGCTACACCTTC
CDR3aa: CASSKGGYGYTF

len: 14
j_gene: TRBJ2-1
v_gene: TRBV5-4
d_gene: .
abundance: .
CDR3nt: TGTGCCAGCAGCTTGGATGGGGGGCACAATGAGCAGTTCTTC
CDR3aa: CASSLDGGHNEQFF

len: 15
j_gene: TRBJ1-2
v_gene: TRBV12-3/TRBV12-4
d_gene: .
abundance: once
CDR3nt: TGTGCCAGCAGGGGGGGCCGTGGACTTAACTATGGCTACACCTTC
CDR3aa: CASRGGRGLNYGYTF

len: 16
j_gene: TRBJ2-1
v_gene: TRBV24-1
d_gene: TRBD1
abundance: .
CDR3nt: TGTGCCACCAGTGATCCCCGGGACAGGGGCGGCAATGAGCAGTTCTTC
CDR3aa: CATSDPRDRGGNEQFF

len: 17
j_gene: TRBJ1-2
v_gene: TRBV7-2
d_gene: TRBD1
abundance: .
CDR3nt: TGTGCCAGCAGCTTAAGCTTCGATGGACAGGGGAACTATGGCTACACCTTC
CDR3aa: CASSLSFDGQGNYGYTF

len: 13
j_gene: TRBJ2-1
v_gene: TRBV28
d_gene: .
abundance: few
CDR3nt: TGTGCCAGCAGGAGCCGGGACAACAATGAGCAGTTCTTC
CDR3aa: CASRSRDNNEQFF

len: 13
j_gene: TRBJ2-4
v_gene: TRBV7-8
d_gene: .
abundance: many
CDR3nt: TGTGCCAGCAGCTTAGTACAGAAAAACATTCAGTACTTC
CDR3aa: CASSLVQKNIQYF

len: 15
j_gene: TRBJ1-5
v_gene: TRBV27
d_gene: .
abundance: .
CDR3nt: TGTGCCAGCAGTTTCGGCGGACGTAGCAATCAGCCCCAGCATTTT
CDR3aa: CASSFGGRSNQPQHF

len: 15
j_gene: TRBJ2-4
v_gene: TRBV15
d_gene: .
abundance: .
CDR3nt: TGTGCCACCAGCAGAGAATCCACAGTAAAAAACATTCAGTACTTC
CDR3aa: CATSRESTVKNIQYF

len: 15
j_gene: TRBJ1-1
v_gene: TRBV11-3
d_gene: TRBD1
abundance: .
CDR3nt: TGTGCCAGCAGCTCCCGGACAGGACCGAACACTGAAGCTTTCTTT
CDR3aa: CASSSRTGPNTEAFF

len: 11
j_gene: TRBJ2-5
v_gene: TRBV20-1
d_gene: .
abundance: .
CDR3nt: TGCAGTGCTAGGCACCAAGAGACCCAGTACTTC
CDR3aa: CSARHQETQYF

len: 17
j_gene: TRBJ1-6
v_gene: TRBV4-1
d_gene: TRBD1
abundance: .
CDR3nt: TGCGCCAGCAGCCTCGAAAGGACAGGGTATGAGAATTCACCCCTCCACTTT
CDR3aa: CASSLERTGYENSPLHF

len: 16
j_gene: TRBJ2-3
v_gene: TRBV20-1
d_gene: TRBD2
abundance: few
CDR3nt: TGCAGTGCTAGAGATCGGCCGGGAGGGCCCCCAGATACGCAGTATTTT
CDR3aa: CSARDRPGGPPDTQYF

len: 18
j_gene: TRBJ2-7
v_gene: TRBV19
d_gene: TRBD2
abundance: .
CDR3nt: TGTGCCAGTATGGGCGGGACTAGCGGTTTATTAAGCTCCTACGAGCAGTACTTC
CDR3aa: CASMGGTSGLLSSYEQYF

len: 16
j_gene: TRBJ1-1
v_gene: TRBV7-9
d_gene: .
abundance: many
CDR3nt: TGTGCCAGCAGCTTCTCTCGGGGGGTTCAATTCACTGAAGCTTTCTTT
CDR3aa: CASSFSRGVQFTEAFF

len: 17
j_gene: TRBJ2-1
v_gene: TRBV6-1
d_gene: TRBD2
abundance: .
CDR3nt: TGTGCCAGCAGTGAATTTATTAGGGCTAGCGGGAGCAATGAGCAGTTCTTC
CDR3aa: CASSEFIRASGSNEQFF

len: 20
j_gene: TRBJ2-2
v_gene: TRBV28
d_gene: TRBD1
abundance: few
CDR3nt: TGTGCCAGCAGTCCAACCGGGACAGGGGGCCGTAAACGGCACACCGGGGAGCTGTTTTTT
CDR3aa: CASSPTGTGGRKRHTGELFF

len: 15
j_gene: TRBJ2-3
v_gene: TRBV7-2
d_gene: TRBD1
abundance: medium-sized
CDR3nt: TGTGCCAGCAGCTGGAGGACAGGAACCACAGATACGCAGTATTTT
CDR3aa: CASSWRTGTTDTQYF

len: 14
j_gene: TRBJ2-1
v_gene: TRBV27
d_gene: TRBD2
abundance: few
CDR3nt: TGTGCCAGCACCTTAGCGGGAGGGACCCATGAGCAGTTCTTC
CDR3aa: CASTLAGGTHEQFF

len: 13
j_gene: TRBJ1-1
v_gene: TRBV11-2
d_gene: .
abundance: few
CDR3nt: TGTGCCAGCAGGCTACAGGTGAACACTGAAGCTTTCTTT
CDR3aa: CASRLQVNTEAFF

len: 15
j_gene: TRBJ2-2
v_gene: TRBV2
d_gene: .
abundance: .
CDR3nt: TGTGCCAGCAGGGACCACAGGGCCGGGACCGGGGAGCTGTTTTTT
CDR3aa: CASRDHRAGTGELFF

len: 13
j_gene: TRBJ2-3
v_gene: TRBV6-2/TRBV6-3
d_gene: TRBD2
abundance: many
CDR3nt: TGTGCCAGCAGAAGGCTACTAGCGGGAGAGGAGTATTTT
CDR3aa: CASRRLLAGEEYF

len: 13
j_gene: TRBJ2-1
v_gene: TRBV6-6
d_gene: TRBD1
abundance: few
CDR3nt: TGTGCCGGGCGGACAGGAGAATCCAATGAGCAGTTCTTC
CDR3aa: CAGRTGESNEQFF